The 3 T cell receptor beta chains below come from one sample, sequenced in a study of blood T cells in healthy people across ages. A second PCR, run for roughly 7 to 12 cycles, used a sample-barcoded 5' primer plus a J-beta primer mix. TCRdb re-derived calls from the 5' RACE reads in MiXCR, one entry per CDR3 protein. The table lists hundreds of thousands of distinct CDR3 sequences, around 21% of them singletons. The sequenced sample consisted of blood. Receptor source: a man aged 65-85 years in good health.

This chain links TRBV2 with TRBJ2-7; tentative D call: TRBD2 (6 bases). The V end lost 9 bases, the J end lost 0 bases, and 27 bases lay between the germline ends. Germline V CDR1 and CDR2: SNHLY, FYNNEI. CDR3 size: 18 residues. CDR3 amino acids: CARERPPAGSGSSYEQYF. DNA of the CDR3: TGTGCCAGAGAAAGACCCCCCGCGGGGAGCGGTAGCTCCTACGAGCAGTACTTC.

The J gene is TRBJ2-7, the V gene TRBV6-2 or TRBV6-3; 9 nucleotides line up with TRBD2. J lost 4 bases, V lost 6 bases, and 4 bases had no gene match. Germline V gene lookup returns CDR1 MNHEY and CDR2 SVGEGT. CDR3 length: 13 amino acids. CDR3 bases: TGTGCCAGCAGACCTAGCGGGAATTACGAGCAGTACTTC. It codes for CASRPSGNYEQYF.

This clonotype has only a few counts. The V call is TRBV15, the J call TRBJ1-2; the match to TRBD1 covers 11 bases. Germline V lookup: CDR1 LNHNV, CDR2 YYDKDF (reference sequence). Germline trimming cut 3 bases from V and 6 bases from J; bases unmatched to any gene: 9. The CDR3 is 16 residues long. CDR3 loop: CATSRDRGQGANGYTF. The CDR3 DNA sequence: TGTGCCACCAGCAGGGACCGAGGACAGGGGGCGAATGGCTACACCTTC.